Each of the 3 T cell receptor beta chains below was sequenced from the same sample in a study of T cell responses to AZD1222 COVID-19 vaccine. Some clones are missing from TCRdb's copy, which holds only in-frame ones; the method was immunoSEQ multiplex PCR. The sample has more than 85,000 clones; about nine tenths are singletons. The input for sequencing was peripheral blood, taken on day 0 of AZD1222 vaccination. The receptor set was obtained from an adult in good health.

This chain links TRBV5-1 with TRBJ2-7; maybe TRBD2 (5 bases). With 4 bases removed from V and 3 bases from J, the gap between germline ends came to 8 bases. This CDR3 has 12 amino acids. The germline V gene encodes CDR1 SGHRS and CDR2 YFSETQ. This chain's CDR3 is CASSAGFYEQYF. The CDR3 bases are TGCGCCAGCAGCGCGGGCTTCTACGAGCAGTACTTC.

The chain joins TRBV5-1 to TRBJ1-3; 8 bases map to TRBD1. V shed 2 bases and J 0 bases; nucleotides not matched to a gene: 7. The CDR3 length is 17 residues. CDR1 is SGHRS and CDR2 is YFSETQ in the germline V gene. The CDR3 DNA reads as TGCGCCAGCAGCTTACACAACACAGGGGGCTCTGGAAACACCATATATTTT. This codes for CASSLHNTGGSGNTIYF.

The rearrangement links TRBV5-1 to TRBJ2-5, with 14 nucleotides matching TRBD2. The CDR3 is 16 residues long. Looked up from germline, CDR1 is SGHRS and CDR2 is YFSETQ. J lost 5 bases, V lost 3 bases, and 6 bases had no gene match. This CDR3 is CASSSGTSGSVETQYF. The CDR3 coding sequence is TGCGCCAGCAGCTCCGGGACTAGCGGGAGCGTGGAGACCCAGTACTTC.